This T cell receptor (beta chain) comes out of a study of OX40 agonist ivuxolimab in advanced cancers. Study outcomes and limitations: Several nonresponders also turned out to have low normalized T-cell clonal expansion.

If patients had autoimmune disease history or systemic immunosuppression, they were excluded. As for this clone: Its matching antigen is unknown.

Libraries were prepared by immunoSEQ multiplex PCR; TCRdb keeps only in-frame clonotypes and omits some of them. Found here are about 76,000 clones, 89% of them singletons; the top ten hold 0.15% to 0.2%. Here the sequenced sample was CD4+ or CD8+ T cells sorted from blood, taken in a trial of the OX40 agonist ivuxolimab. This receptor was identified in an adult with an advanced solid tumor such as melanoma, head and neck, liver or kidney cancer.

The CDR3 nucleotides read TGTGCCAGCTCACCTAGATCCGGGGACACCGGGGAGCTGTTTTTT. It codes for CASSPRSGDTGELFF. This chain joins TRBV18 and TRBJ2-2, with D possibly TRBD2 on 5 matching bases. V dropped 3 bases and J dropped 3 bases, with 11 bases sitting between them. The CDR3 extends over 15 amino acids. CDR1 KGHSH and CDR2 LQKENI come from the germline V gene.